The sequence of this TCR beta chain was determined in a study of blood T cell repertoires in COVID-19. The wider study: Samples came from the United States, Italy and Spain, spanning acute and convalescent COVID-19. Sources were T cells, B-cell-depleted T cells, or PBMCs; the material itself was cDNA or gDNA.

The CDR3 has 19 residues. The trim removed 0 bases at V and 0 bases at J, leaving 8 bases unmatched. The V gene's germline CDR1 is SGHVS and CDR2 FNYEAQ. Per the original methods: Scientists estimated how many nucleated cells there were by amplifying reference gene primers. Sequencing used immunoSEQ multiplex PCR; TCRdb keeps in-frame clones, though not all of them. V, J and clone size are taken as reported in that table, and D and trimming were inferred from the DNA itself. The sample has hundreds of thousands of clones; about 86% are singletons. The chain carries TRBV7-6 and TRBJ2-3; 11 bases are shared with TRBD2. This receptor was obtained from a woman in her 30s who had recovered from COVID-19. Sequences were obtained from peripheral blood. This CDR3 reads CASSLAVVLAGVSTDTQYF. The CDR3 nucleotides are TGTGCCAGCAGCTTAGCGGTGGTACTAGCGGGGGTGAGCACAGATACGCAGTATTTT.